This T cell receptor beta chain was profiled in a study of cytomegalovirus exposure and HLA in healthy donors. Across the study: When fewer than 400 donors were genotyped, roughly 80% of them were found to fall in the Caucasian-associated ancestry cluster. Study-level results: With later analysis, a missense DCLRE1C variant became linked to TCR beta V- and J-gene trimming. Later, an analysis showed that TCR beta chains associated with HLA were more clonally expanded than others that were equally common. Apart from CMV serostatus, no immune exposure information was available.

This PCR relied on a set of 60 Vbeta primers and 13 Jbeta primers. TCRdb's copy holds only in-frame clones and misses some; the assay was immunoSEQ multiplex PCR. The sample comprises 95,000 to 150,000 clones, 60% to 85% of which are singletons, and less than 3% rests with the top ten. V was pared by 2 bases and J by 0 bases, with 19 bases between. There are 18 residues in the CDR3. Per the germline V gene, CDR1 is MNHNS and CDR2 is SASEGT. About this clone itself: As yet, its antigen is unknown.

Sequenced input: PBMCs. The chain carries TRBV6-1 and TRBJ2-5; tentative D call: TRBD2 (5 bases). This TCR was recovered from a woman between 40 and 55 years old in good health and CMV-seropositive. The CDR3 here is CASSELRTGRANQETQYF. The CDR3 DNA reads as TGTGCCAGCAGTGAACTGCGGACTGGCCGAGCCAACCAAGAGACCCAGTACTTC.